This T cell receptor (beta chain) came from a study of T cells in Graves' hyperthyroidism and ophthalmopathy. The V gene's germline CDR1 is SGHAT and CDR2 FQNNGV. This CDR3 contains 12 residues. The V end lost 4 bases, the J end lost 8 bases, and 11 bases lay between the germline ends. In its sample, this clonotype was seen many times. The CDR3 regions of TCR beta were amplified from RNA transcripts. Carried out on the TCR CDR3, a first-round RT-PCR used the HTBI primer set. Each CDR3 protein is one row after TCRdb ran MiXCR on the multiplex PCR reads. This sample has hundreds of thousands of distinct CDR3 sequences, with about 14% found just once.

J is TRBJ1-2 and V is TRBV11-2; D call uncertain. Sample: blood. This clonotype originated in a woman aged 50 to 60 with Graves' ophthalmopathy. The CDR3 nucleotides read TGTGCCAGCAGCTCCGAAAGTCTAGGCTACACCTTC. Its translation is CASSSESLGYTF.